Listed here are 13 T cell receptor beta chains from one sample, sequenced in a study of identical twins. TCRdb passed the 5' RACE reads through MiXCR, listing each CDR3 protein once. The sample lists 500,000 or so distinct CDR3 sequences; over 11% were seen once. The sample was also reused in another study, on yellow fever vaccine responses in identical twins.

Sequencing input: CD4+ T cells sorted from blood. The receptor set was obtained from a woman under 30 in good health.

The V call is TRBV7-3, the J call TRBJ2-1, with D tentatively TRBD1 or TRBD2 (6 bases each). The CDR3 loop spans 15 amino acids. The V gene's germline CDR1 is SGHTA and CDR2 FQGTGA. Deletions cut 2 bases from V and 4 bases from J, with 12 bases between. CDR3 coding DNA: TGTGCCAGCAGCTTAGTAGGGGGGAAATACAATGAGCAGTTCTTC. Its translation is CASSLVGGKYNEQFF. Complete variable domain (other parts from reference TRBV7-3 and TRBJ2-1): GAGVSQTPSNKVTEKGKYVELRCDPISGHTALYWYRQSLGQGPEFLIYFQGTGAADDSGLPNDRFFAVRPEGSVSTLKIQRTERGDSAVYLCASSLVGGKYNEQFFGPGTRLTVL.

The chain has TRBV9 and TRBJ1-6; a weak D match, TRBD1 (6 bases). CDR3 length: 14 residues. V was clipped by 2 bases and J by 7 bases, with 10 bases between them. Germline V gene data show CDR1 as SGDLS and CDR2 as YYNGEE. CDR3 in DNA: TGTGCCAGCAGCGTGGACAGCTCAAATTCACCCCTCCACTTT. Protein: CASSVDSSNSPLHF.

This sequence joins TRBV7-9 and TRBJ2-7, with D tentatively TRBD1 (5 bases). CDR1 SEHNR and CDR2 FQNEAQ come from the germline V gene (reference sequence). The V gene lost 4 bases and the J gene lost 6 bases, with 22 bases spanning the gap. The CDR3 has 16 residues. This CDR3 is CASSSTRVQAPGEQYF. The CDR3 bases are TGTGCCAGCAGCTCAACCCGGGTACAGGCCCCCGGCGAGCAGTACTTC.

This clonotype was seen at least ten times. The chain combines TRBV28 with TRBJ1-5; TRBD1 is a possible D gene (6 bases). The CDR3 consists of 15 residues. V was cut by 6 bases and J by 0 bases, with 12 bases left in between. Germline assignment: CDR1 MDHEN and CDR2 SYDVKM. This chain's CDR3 is CASRQGLYSNQPQHF. The CDR3, as DNA: TGTGCCAGCAGGCAGGGGTTATATAGCAATCAGCCCCAGCATTTT. The full variable domain, with the rest looked up from reference TRBV28 and TRBJ1-5, is DVKVTQSSRYLVKRTGEKVFLECVQDMDHENMFWYRQDPGLGLRLIYFSYDVKMKEKGDIPEGYSVSREKKERFSLILESASTNQTSMYLCASRQGLYSNQPQHFGDGTRLSIL.

This clonotype was seen a few times. The V and J genes are TRBV5-1 and TRBJ2-7; D is undetermined. The CDR3 loop spans 15 amino acids. V lost 0 bases to trimming and J lost 0 bases, with 10 bases between them. Germline V gives CDR1 SGHRS, CDR2 YFSETQ. This chain's CDR3 is CASSLVRASSYEQYF. The CDR3 DNA sequence: TGCGCCAGCAGCTTGGTTCGGGCTAGCTCCTACGAGCAGTACTTC.

V usage is TRBV5-6 and J usage is TRBJ2-1, with D possibly being TRBD2 (6 bases). Trimming took off 1 base at V and 5 bases at J, with 10 bases between the two ends. The CDR3 totals 14 residues. Germline CDR1 is SGHDT and CDR2 is YYEEEE. The CDR3 nucleotides are TGTGCCAGCAGCTTGCCGACGGGGGACAATGAGCAGTTCTTC. It translates to CASSLPTGDNEQFF.

This clonotype came up a few times. The rearrangement links TRBV29-1 to TRBJ2-1, with D perhaps assigned TRBD1 or TRBD2 (5 bases each). V dropped 2 bases and J dropped 10 bases, with 21 bases sitting between them. The CDR3 runs to 15 residues. Germline lookup yields CDR1 SQVTM and CDR2 ANQGSEA. CDR3: CSVEKERLGTREQFF. The CDR3 DNA reads TGCAGCGTTGAAAAGGAGAGGCTGGGGACCCGGGAGCAGTTCTTC.

This clonotype was counted a few times. V gene TRBV9 combines with J gene TRBJ2-2; 8 bases are shared with TRBD2. CDR3 length: 15 amino acids. After removal of 2 bases from V and 0 bases from J, the junction contained 0 bases not matched to a gene. CDR1 is SGDLS and CDR2 is YYNGEE in the germline V gene. In DNA, the CDR3 is TGTGCCAGCAGCGTTAGCGGGGCGAACACCGGGGAGCTGTTTTTT. Translated, it gives CASSVSGANTGELFF.

This clonotype has only a few counts. The CDR3 spells CASSGFTETQYF. The CDR3 DNA reads TGTGCCAGCTCTGGTTTTACTGAGACCCAGTACTTC. The chain recombines TRBV28 with TRBJ2-5; no reliable D call. V lost 8 bases and J 5 bases, leaving 12 bases between the germline ends. Germline V CDR1 and CDR2: MDHEN, SYDVKM. This CDR3 is 12 amino acids long.

The table lists this clonotype with a few counts. V usage is TRBV29-1 and J usage is TRBJ2-2; 10 nucleotides line up with TRBD1. This CDR3 has 16 residues. Germline V CDR1 and CDR2: SQVTM, ANQGSEA. Losses at the gene ends were 4 bases for V and 6 bases for J; bases not matched to a gene: 11. DNA of the CDR3: TGCAGCGTTGTAATTCGACAGGGGGCAAGGGCCGGGGAGCTGTTTTTT. This sequence encodes CSVVIRQGARAGELFF.

This clonotype was found a few times. This chain links TRBV3-1 with TRBJ2-7; tentatively, D is TRBD2 (6 bases). The CDR3 length is 15 residues. V was pared by 0 bases and J by 6 bases, with 15 bases between. The germline gives CDR1 LGHDT, CDR2 YNNKEL (reference sequence). The CDR3 spells CASSQDFLTSSEQYF. The CDR3 DNA is TGTGCCAGCAGCCAAGATTTCTTGACTAGTTCCGAGCAGTACTTC.

This clonotype was seen many times. The J gene is TRBJ1-2, the V gene TRBV6-5, with D unclear. Germline V gene lookup returns CDR1 MNHEY and CDR2 SVGAGI. This CDR3 is built from 14 residues. V shed 4 bases and J shed 3 bases, with 12 bases lying between them. The CDR3 spells CASSSTGRDYGYTF. The CDR3 DNA reads as TGTGCCAGCAGTTCGACCGGGAGGGACTATGGCTACACCTTC.

The chain employs TRBV12-3 or TRBV12-4 and TRBJ2-1; TRBD2 matches at 7 bases. The CDR3 spans 16 residues. The V and J ends lost 2 bases and 7 bases, in that order; junction bases with no gene match: 11. This CDR3 reads CASSLRDGGGPNEQFF. The CDR3 region has the DNA TGTGCCAGCAGTTTAAGGGATGGCGGGGGACCAAATGAGCAGTTCTTC.